Listed here are 29 T cell receptor beta chains from one sample, sequenced in a study of T-cell memory formation after mild COVID-19. From the 5' RACE reads, TCRdb called clonotypes with MiXCR, one entry per CDR3 protein. The data show about 400,000 distinct CDR3 sequences, about 17% seen once. Sequencing used PBMCs or a T cell subset sorted from them (not recorded which). These receptors were obtained from a man younger than 35 who had mild COVID-19 (a few samples of this study predate the infection). Cell type and time point are not known.

In its sample, this clonotype was seen a few times. The chain has TRBV14 and TRBJ2-1; 12 bases match TRBD2. The length of the CDR3 is 15 residues. Germline trimming cut 2 bases from V and 10 bases from J; bases unmatched to any gene: 6. The germline V gene has CDR1 SGHDN and CDR2 FVKESK. CDR3 in amino acids: CASSQPGLAGKEQFF. Here the CDR3 DNA reads TGTGCCAGCAGCCAACCCGGACTAGCGGGGAAGGAGCAGTTCTTC.

The gene calls are TRBV15 and TRBJ2-1; 10 bases are a match to TRBD1. Trimming cost V 1 base and J 7 bases; bases outside gene matches: 7. The CDR3 contains 16 residues. CDR1 and CDR2 from the germline V gene are LNHNV and YYDKDF (reference sequence). Written as DNA, the CDR3 is TGTGCCACCAGCAGAGGAGGGGACAGGGGTCGAAATGAGCAGTTCTTC. Its translation: CATSRGGDRGRNEQFF.

The chain recombines TRBV2 with TRBJ2-3; D is tentatively TRBD1 or TRBD2 (5 bases each). The CDR3 length is 15 residues. Trimming cost V 8 bases and J 0 bases, with 15 bases left between them. CDR1 and CDR2 (germline): SNHLY, FYNNEI. Written as DNA, the CDR3 is TGTGCCAGCGTGAGGGGCCAGACTAGCACAGATACGCAGTATTTT. The encoded protein is CASVRGQTSTDTQYF.

This chain joins TRBV7-9 and TRBJ1-1; D may be TRBD1 (5 bases). The V gene lost 6 bases and the J gene lost 6 bases, with 14 bases spanning the gap. CDR1 and CDR2 from the germline V gene are SEHNR and FQNEAQ (reference sequence). This CDR3 comprises 13 residues. In nucleotides, the CDR3 is TGTGCCAGCAGGGTGCTTGGGGCCCCTGAAGCTTTCTTT. It yields the protein CASRVLGAPEAFF. The whole variable domain, filled in from reference TRBV7-9 and TRBJ1-1, reads DTGVSQNPRHKITKRGQNVTFRCDPISEHNRLYWYRQTLGQGPEFLTYFQNEAQLEKSRLLSDRFSAERPKGSFSTLEIQRTEQGDSAMYLCASRVLGAPEAFFGQGTRLTVV.

The chain combines TRBV5-1 with TRBJ2-5; the D gene is possibly TRBD2 (6 bases). The CDR3 totals 14 residues. Germline assignment: CDR1 SGHRS and CDR2 YFSETQ. Trimming stripped 4 bases from V and 4 bases from J, with 14 bases between. In nucleotides, the CDR3 is TGCGCCAGCAGCAAAGGGACTGCTGGAGAGACCCAGTACTTC. Encoded protein: CASSKGTAGETQYF.

This clonotype occurred a few times. The J gene is TRBJ2-2, the V gene TRBV24-1; D is perhaps TRBD1 (6 bases). The CDR3 covers 15 residues. Trimming removed 7 bases at V and 0 bases at J, with 11 bases between. The germline gives CDR1 KGHDR, CDR2 SFDVKD. The CDR3: CATRETGSNTGELFF. CDR3 DNA: TGTGCCACCAGGGAGACAGGTTCGAACACCGGGGAGCTGTTTTTT.

This clonotype was seen more than once but under ten times. The chain joins TRBV6-2 or TRBV6-3 to TRBJ1-1; no clear D. Germline V gene data show CDR1 as MNHEY and CDR2 as SVGEGT. The CDR3 runs 14 residues. The V and J ends lost 0 bases and 5 bases respectively, with 10 bases between them. CDR3 sequence reads: CASSYSNWGTEAFF. The CDR3 nucleotides read TGTGCCAGCAGTTACTCGAATTGGGGTACTGAAGCTTTCTTT.

The CDR3 spells CASSARGGADTQYF. The CDR3, as DNA: TGTGCCAGCAGTGCACGGGGGGGGGCAGATACGCAGTATTTT. The rearrangement uses TRBV2 and TRBJ2-3, with 8 positions matching TRBD2. Germline CDR1 SNHLY, CDR2 FYNNEI. Trimming at V came to 4 bases and at J to 4 bases, leaving 4 bases not matched to a gene. The CDR3 contains 14 residues.

The rearrangement joins TRBV27 to TRBJ1-1; D is unclear. CDR1 and CDR2 (germline): MNHEY, SMNVEV (reference sequence). Between the trimmed V and J ends, which lost 4 bases and 7 bases, there was a span of 13 bases. The CDR3 sequence is 13 residues long. The CDR3 DNA reads as TGTGCCAGCAGTTCGATCCGGACCTTTGAAGCTTTCTTT. Translated: CASSSIRTFEAFF.

The sample holds many counts of this clonotype. The chain couples TRBV19 to TRBJ2-3; D perhaps matches TRBD2 (6 bases). Germline CDR1 LNHDA, CDR2 SQIVND (reference sequence). CDR3 size: 13 residues. The V gene lost 5 bases and the J gene lost 6 bases, with 12 bases spanning the gap. DNA for the CDR3: TGTGCCAGTAGTCCCATGGGAGGCGATACGCAGTATTTT. Encoded protein: CASSPMGGDTQYF.

The chain has TRBV20-1 and TRBJ2-5, with 14 bases aligning to TRBD2. This CDR3 has 17 residues. J was trimmed by 2 bases and V by 3 bases; bases with no gene match: 8. The germline V gene has CDR1 DFQATT and CDR2 SNEGSKA (reference sequence). The CDR3 reads CSASTGTSGGTQETQYF. In DNA, the CDR3 is TGCAGTGCTAGCACCGGGACTAGCGGGGGTACTCAAGAGACCCAGTACTTC.

This clonotype was detected a few times. The rearrangement joins TRBV11-2 to TRBJ2-5; TRBD1 matches at 9 bases. Losses at the gene ends were 5 bases for V and 1 base for J; bases not matched to a gene: 5. CDR3 length: 15 residues. CDR1 and CDR2 (germline): SGHAT, FQNNGV. As DNA, the CDR3 is TGTGCCAGCAGCCCACAGGGGGCGAGCCAAGAGACCCAGTACTTC. As protein: CASSPQGASQETQYF.

This clonotype was counted only a few times. This chain connects TRBV5-1 to TRBJ1-1, with 7 bases matching TRBD1. The germline V gene has CDR1 SGHRS and CDR2 YFSETQ. CDR3 length: 14 amino acids. The V gene end was trimmed by 4 bases and the J gene end by 4 bases; junction bases not matched to a gene: 7. CDR3: CASSPGTAGTEAFF. The CDR3 DNA sequence: TGCGCCAGCAGCCCGGGGACAGCTGGCACTGAAGCTTTCTTT.

The CDR3 coding sequence is TGTGCCAGCAGCCTGGGTCTTAGCGGGGGGGCCCCCCATGTTACGCAGTATTTT. This gives the protein CASSLGLSGGAPHVTQYF. The V gene is TRBV7-2, the J gene TRBJ2-3, with TRBD2 matching over 11 bases. The CDR3 sequence is 18 residues long. The germline CDR1 and CDR2 sequences are SGHTA and FQGNSA. V was pared by 5 bases and J by 8 bases, with 18 bases of the junction left unmatched. Full variable domain (rest looked up from reference TRBV7-2 and TRBJ2-3): GAGVSQSPSNKVTEKGKDVELRCDPISGHTALYWYRQSLGQGLEFLIYFQGNSAPDKSGLPSDRFSAERTGGSVSTLTIQRTQQEDSAVYLCASSLGLSGGAPHVTQYFGPGTRLTVL.

The rearrangement links TRBV29-1 to TRBJ2-3; D might be TRBD2 (6 bases). Trimming removed 1 base from V and 0 bases from J, with 11 bases in between. CDR1 is SQVTM, CDR2 ANQGSEA, per germline. The length of the CDR3 is 15 residues. CDR3 bases: TGCAGCGTTGAAGCGTGGGGGACTAGCACAGATACGCAGTATTTT. Its protein is CSVEAWGTSTDTQYF.

J is TRBJ1-3 and V is TRBV15, with 8 positions matching TRBD1. The CDR3 is made up of 16 amino acids. Germline V lookup: CDR1 LNHNV, CDR2 YYDKDF (reference sequence). Trimming took 0 bases from V and 0 from J; bases not matched to a gene: 1. The CDR3 bases are TGTGCCACCAGCAGAGATGGACAGGGCTCTGGAAACACCATATATTTT. It encodes CATSRDGQGSGNTIYF.

V and J are TRBV20-1 and TRBJ2-1, with D perhaps matching TRBD1 or TRBD2 (7 bases each). Germline V gene data show CDR1 as DFQATT and CDR2 as SNEGSKA (reference sequence). The V gene lost 8 bases and the J gene lost 4 bases, with 18 bases spanning the gap. This CDR3 spans 14 amino acids. This CDR3 is CSPQGGGPYNEQFF. The CDR3 nucleotides read TGCAGTCCCCAGGGGGGGGGCCCGTACAATGAGCAGTTCTTC.

This clonotype was seen repeatedly, ten times or more. The chain links TRBV6-5 to TRBJ1-5, with 7 bases that match TRBD1. V lost 6 bases, J lost 4 bases, and 9 bases stayed unmatched. Germline CDR1 and CDR2: MNHEY and SVGAGI. The CDR3 is 15 residues long. CDR3 sequence: CASRRSTGSNQPQHF. Written as DNA, the CDR3 is TGTGCCAGCAGGAGATCGACAGGGTCAAATCAGCCCCAGCATTTT.

CDR3 DNA sequence: TGTGCCACCAGCAGACGAGCACGGGGTGCCACAGATACGCAGTATTTT. It specifies CATSRRARGATDTQYF. The chain employs TRBV15 and TRBJ2-3, with D possibly TRBD2 on 5 matching bases. The CDR3 has 16 residues. Per germline, CDR1 LNHNV and CDR2 YYDKDF (reference sequence). Trimming shortened V by 2 bases and J by 2 bases, and 14 bases separated the two germline ends.

A few counts support this clonotype. V gene TRBV28 combines with J gene TRBJ1-1; TRBD1 matches at 7 bases. The germline CDR1 and CDR2 sequences are MDHEN and SYDVKM. The CDR3 has 14 residues. The CDR3 bases are TGTGCTTCTCTAAGACAGGGCACCTACACTGAAGCTTTCTTT. As protein: CASLRQGTYTEAFF.

The chain combines TRBV4-3 with TRBJ2-2; tentative D call: TRBD2 (5 bases). With 0 bases removed from V and 2 bases from J, the gap between germline ends came to 10 bases. The CDR3 runs to 16 residues. From germline, CDR1 is LGHNA and CDR2 YSLEER. In DNA form, the CDR3 reads TGCGCCAGCAGCCAAGATGAGGGAGACAACACCGGGGAGCTGTTTTTT. Translating it yields CASSQDEGDNTGELFF.

This clonotype was seen a few times. The V call is TRBV7-8, the J call TRBJ2-4; 8 nucleotides agree with TRBD1. The CDR3 is 16 residues long. With V trimmed by 4 bases and J by 1 base, 6 bases remained unmatched. Looked up from germline, CDR1 is SGHVS and CDR2 is FQNEAQ. The CDR3, as DNA: TGTGCCAGCAGCTCAGGGGGCGACCCTGCCAAAAACATTCAGTACTTC. Its translation is CASSSGGDPAKNIQYF. The whole variable domain, remainder taken from reference TRBV7-8 and TRBJ2-4, is GAGVSQSPRYKVAKRGQDVALRCDPISGHVSLFWYQQALGQGPEFLTYFQNEAQLDKSGLPSDRFFAERPEGSVSTLKIQRTQQEDSAVYLCASSSGGDPAKNIQYFGAGTRLSVL.

V usage is TRBV5-4 and J usage is TRBJ2-7; 7 nucleotides agree with TRBD1. The CDR3 runs to 15 residues. CDR1 is SGHNT, CDR2 YYREEE, per germline (reference sequence). V shed 4 bases and J 3 bases; nucleotides not matched to a gene: 10. For the CDR3, the DNA is TGTGCCAGCAGCCATAAGGGACAGTCTCTCTACGAGCAGTACTTC. This codes for CASSHKGQSLYEQYF.

This clonotype was detected a few times. The chain uses TRBV29-1 and TRBJ2-1; 8 bases fit TRBD1. Germline-derived CDR1 and CDR2 are SQVTM and ANQGSEA. V lost 7 bases to trimming and J lost 9 bases; unmatched junction nucleotides: 5. The CDR3 runs 11 residues. CDR3 sequence: CSAEQGGEQFF. CDR3 in DNA: TGCAGCGCCGAACAGGGGGGTGAGCAGTTCTTC.

This clonotype was recorded a few times. The chain has TRBV6-2 or TRBV6-3 and TRBJ2-7; perhaps D is TRBD1 or TRBD2 (6 bases each). CDR1 and CDR2 (germline): MNHEY, SVGEGT. The length of the CDR3 is 14 residues. V lost 5 bases, J lost 2 bases, and 13 bases lay in between. The CDR3 loop is CASSRGRDPYEQYF. The CDR3 DNA sequence: TGTGCCAGCAGTCGGGGGCGGGACCCCTACGAGCAGTACTTC.

The V call is TRBV5-6, the J call TRBJ2-7; possibly TRBD1 or TRBD2 for D (6 bases each). V was pared by 3 bases and J by 5 bases, with 15 bases between. Germline assignment: CDR1 SGHDT and CDR2 YYEEEE. CDR3 size: 14 residues. The CDR3 coding sequence is TGTGCCAGCAGCTCGGTACAGGGACTCCACGAGCAGTACTTC. It is translated as CASSSVQGLHEQYF.

This clonotype was recorded a few times. CDR3 DNA sequence: TGTGCCAGCAGCGCCCTAAGCCGGACTAGCGGGGGGGCCCCAAACACCGGGGAGCTGTTTTTT. Residues: CASSALSRTSGGAPNTGELFF. The chain has TRBV9 and TRBJ2-2; 15 bases fit TRBD2. Germline lookup yields CDR1 SGDLS and CDR2 YYNGEE. Germline trimming cut 3 bases from V and 2 bases from J; bases unmatched to any gene: 14. The CDR3 covers 21 residues.

The chain uses TRBV7-6 and TRBJ1-6; D might be TRBD1 (5 bases). Germline assignment: CDR1 SGHVS and CDR2 FNYEAQ. V was clipped by 5 bases and J by 2 bases, with 16 bases between them. This CDR3 has 17 amino acids. The CDR3 here is CASSQGARGTYNSPLHF. The CDR3 nucleotides are TGTGCCAGCAGCCAAGGGGCGCGAGGTACCTATAATTCACCCCTCCACTTT.

This clonotype has only a few counts. This chain joins TRBV23-1 and TRBJ2-7; 12 bases align to TRBD2. TRBV23-1 is labeled an ORF, and its function is uncertain. Losses at the gene ends were 11 bases for V and 0 bases for J; bases not matched to a gene: 17. The length of the CDR3 is 18 residues. CDR3 in amino acids: CAGVRLAGALWGSYEQYV. CDR3 bases: TGCGCCGGCGTCCGACTAGCGGGGGCCCTGTGGGGCTCCTACGAGCAGTACGTC.